What follows are 28 T cell receptor beta chains derived from one specimen sequenced in a study of blood T cell repertoires in COVID-19. Produced via immunoSEQ multiplex PCR; TCRdb's table is partial and in-frame only. The sample lists 85,000 to 130,000 clones; roughly 90% were seen once. The sample consisted of peripheral blood. The receptor source for this set is a human donor in a cohort sampled during active COVID-19.

The chain joins TRBV6-5 to TRBJ1-1, with a possible D match to TRBD1 (6 bases). The germline V gene has CDR1 MNHEY and CDR2 SVGAGI. The length of the CDR3 is 12 residues. V gave up 6 bases and J gave up 5 bases, with 10 bases separating them. Here the CDR3 DNA reads TGTGCCAGCAGAGCAAGGGGGACTGAAGCTTTCTTT. Encoded protein: CASRARGTEAFF.

The V call is TRBV28, the J call TRBJ1-1; 8 bases agree with TRBD1. The CDR3 is 14 residues long. The germline V gene has CDR1 MDHEN and CDR2 SYDVKM. V lost 6 bases, J lost 1 base, and 4 bases stayed unmatched. The CDR3 DNA sequence: TGTGCCAGCAGCACAGGGGGGAAGAACACTGAAGCTTTCTTT. Its translation is CASSTGGKNTEAFF.

This sequence joins TRBV5-1 and TRBJ2-7; D may be TRBD2 (6 bases). The germline CDR1 and CDR2 sequences are SGHRS and YFSETQ. The CDR3 covers 16 residues. The ends were cut back, 3 bases at V and 0 bases at J, with 16 bases in the middle. This CDR3 reads CASSYPIGGTSYEQYF. As DNA, the CDR3 is TGCGCCAGCAGCTACCCAATTGGAGGGACCTCCTACGAGCAGTACTTC. Full variable domain (remainder filled in from reference TRBV5-1 and TRBJ2-7): KAGVTQTPRYLIKTRGQQVTLSCSPISGHRSVSWYQQTPGQGLQFLFEYFSETQRNKGNFPGRFSGRQFSNSRSEMNVSTLELGDSALYLCASSYPIGGTSYEQYFGPGTRLTVT.

This chain's CDR3 is CAWTNFRTGSNSEAFF. The CDR3, as DNA: TGTGCCTGGACCAACTTTAGGACAGGGTCTAATTCTGAAGCTTTCTTT. The V and J genes are TRBV30 and TRBJ1-1; 8 positions match TRBD1. The V gene's germline CDR1 is GTSNPN and CDR2 SVGIG (reference sequence). V was clipped by 4 bases and J by 6 bases; unmatched bases: 16. This CDR3 spans 16 amino acids.

The V and J genes are TRBV12-3 or TRBV12-4 and TRBJ2-7; perhaps TRBD1 as D (6 bases). The ends were cut back, 3 bases at V and 4 bases at J, with 7 bases in the middle. This CDR3 contains 12 residues. CDR3 DNA: TGTGCCAGCAGTTTGGACAGATACGAGCAGTACTTC. Protein: CASSLDRYEQYF.

The chain recombines TRBV30 with TRBJ1-2; 12 nucleotides match TRBD1. Germline CDR1 GTSNPN, CDR2 SVGIG (reference sequence). V lost 6 bases, J lost 6 bases, and 17 bases stayed unmatched. There are 17 residues in the CDR3. The CDR3 loop reads CACNLVGDRGQTDGYTF. For the CDR3, the DNA is TGTGCCTGCAACCTAGTGGGGGACAGGGGGCAGACTGATGGCTACACCTTC.

The J gene is TRBJ2-6, the V gene TRBV7-9, with D possibly being TRBD2 (6 bases). Trimming shortened V by 3 bases and J by 4 bases, and 10 bases separated the two germline ends. CDR3 size: 15 residues. Germline-derived CDR1 and CDR2 are SEHNR and FQNEAQ (reference sequence). CDR3 in DNA: TGTGCCAGCAGCTTTGCGGGGTTAGGGGCCAACGTCCTGACTTTC. Translating gives CASSFAGLGANVLTF.

The chain carries TRBV6-2 or TRBV6-3 and TRBJ2-5; D call uncertain. From germline, CDR1 is MNHEY and CDR2 SVGEGT. This CDR3 comprises 14 residues. V was pared by 5 bases and J by 4 bases, with 14 bases between. CDR3 in amino acids: CASSLNTNPETQYF. CDR3 bases: TGTGCCAGCAGTCTTAATACAAACCCAGAGACCCAGTACTTC.

This clone was recorded a few times. The chain combines TRBV19 with TRBJ2-7; the D gene is possibly TRBD2 (5 bases). The CDR3 extends over 15 amino acids. Germline CDR1 and CDR2: LNHDA and SQIVND (reference sequence). Trimming took off 4 bases at V and 4 bases at J, with 17 bases between the two ends. The CDR3: CASSTLGKGRYEQYF. Written as DNA, the CDR3 is TGTGCCAGTAGTACCCTCGGGAAGGGCAGGTACGAGCAGTACTTC. Using reference TRBV19 and TRBJ2-7 for the parts outside the CDR3, the full variable domain is DGGITQSPKYLFRKEGQNVTLSCEQNLNHDAMYWYRQDPGQGLRLIYYSQIVNDFQKGDIAEGYSVSREKKESFPLTVTSAQKNPTAFYLCASSTLGKGRYEQYFGPGTRLTVT.

The chain carries TRBV5-6 and TRBJ1-2, with D tentatively TRBD1 (6 bases). The CDR3 is 14 amino acids. The V and J ends lost 4 bases and 6 bases respectively, with 16 bases between them. The germline V gene has CDR1 SGHDT and CDR2 YYEEEE. CDR3 loop: CASSQGQFWDGYTF. The CDR3 coding sequence is TGTGCCAGCAGCCAAGGACAGTTTTGGGATGGCTACACCTTC.

This sequence joins TRBV7-6 and TRBJ1-4; no reliable D call. The germline gives CDR1 SGHVS, CDR2 FNYEAQ. Between the trimmed V and J ends, which lost 3 bases and 8 bases, there was a span of 10 bases. The CDR3 has 13 residues. The CDR3 nucleotides read TGTGCCAGCAGCTTTATTTCGGGAGAAAAACTGTTTTTT. Residues: CASSFISGEKLFF.

CDR3 DNA sequence: TGTGCCAGCAGCCAACCTGACACACAGGCCCAGTACTTC. Amino acids: CASSQPDTQAQYF. The J gene is TRBJ2-5, the V gene TRBV12-3 or TRBV12-4, with a weak D call TRBD1 (5 bases). The CDR3 spans 13 residues. The V end lost 6 bases, the J end lost 9 bases, and 17 bases lay between the germline ends.

The genes are TRBV2 and TRBJ1-6, with 8 bases that match TRBD1. CDR3 length equals 15 residues. The V gene's germline CDR1 is SNHLY and CDR2 FYNNEI. V was clipped by 7 bases and J by 7 bases; unmatched bases: 9. DNA of the CDR3: TGTGCCAGCAACGGACAGGGCCAAATGAATTCACCCCTCCACTTT. Translating it yields CASNGQGQMNSPLHF. The complete variable domain, with remaining parts taken from reference TRBV2 and TRBJ1-6, reads EPEVTQTPSHQVTQMGQEVILRCVPISNHLYFYWYRQILGQKVEFLVSFYNNEISEKSEIFDDQFSVERPDGSNFTLKIRSTKLEDSAMYFCASNGQGQMNSPLHFGNGTRLTVT.

The CDR3 spells CASTSSYNEQFF. In nucleotides, the CDR3 is TGTGCCAGCACGAGCTCCTACAATGAGCAGTTCTTC. This sequence joins TRBV6-6 and TRBJ2-1, with D unresolved. This CDR3 has 12 amino acids. V was shortened by 7 bases and J by 0 bases, with 4 bases between the two germline ends. Looked up from germline, CDR1 is MNHNY and CDR2 is SVGAGI (reference sequence).

V is TRBV2 and J is TRBJ1-1; possible D gene TRBD1, 6 bases. The V gene lost 4 bases and the J gene lost 4 bases, with 13 bases spanning the gap. This CDR3 contains 14 residues. The germline V gene encodes CDR1 SNHLY and CDR2 FYNNEI. CDR3 sequence (DNA): TGTGCCAGCAGTGTCGGTGGGGGGGCCACTGAAGCTTTCTTT. Protein: CASSVGGGATEAFF.

The chain couples TRBV9 to TRBJ2-1, with D maybe TRBD2 (5 bases). The CDR3 is 12 residues long. Germline V gene lookup returns CDR1 SGDLS and CDR2 YYNGEE. With 4 bases removed from V and 10 bases from J, the gap between germline ends came to 12 bases. This CDR3 is CASSSGVREQFF. CDR3 DNA sequence: TGTGCCAGCAGCTCCGGGGTAAGAGAGCAGTTCTTC.

The rearrangement uses TRBV11-2 and TRBJ2-6; D perhaps matches TRBD1 (6 bases). CDR3 length equals 16 residues. Germline lookup yields CDR1 SGHAT and CDR2 FQNNGV. V lost 5 bases and J lost 2, with 13 bases in between. The DNA of the CDR3 is TGTGCCAGCAGCCGGACAGCGCTTGCTGGGGCCAACGTCCTGACTTTC. Translation gives CASSRTALAGANVLTF.

This clone was counted once. The genes are TRBV5-7 and TRBJ1-1; no reliable D call. TRBV5-7 is flagged as an ORF with uncertain function. Trimming took off 3 bases at V and 11 bases at J, with 20 bases between the two ends. The CDR3 totals 14 residues. The CDR3, as DNA: TGTGCCAGCAGCTCCGGGCCCCTAAACCGGGGTGCTTTCTTT. It translates to CASSSGPLNRGAFF.

This chain links TRBV7-2 with TRBJ1-3; the match to TRBD1 covers 9 bases. CDR3 length: 14 residues. Germline lookup yields CDR1 SGHTA and CDR2 FQGNSA. Trimming took 6 bases from V and 6 from J; bases not matched to a gene: 6. Written as DNA, the CDR3 is TGTGCCAGCAGTTATGACAGGGGGGAAAACACCATATATTTT. It translates to CASSYDRGENTIYF.

This rearrangement joins TRBV11-2 to TRBJ2-2, with TRBD2 matching 8 bases. Germline V gives CDR1 SGHAT, CDR2 FQNNGV. Unmatched junction bases numbered 13, after V lost 5 bases and J lost 5 bases. There are 17 residues in the CDR3. This CDR3 is CASSPRAGLGVTGELFF. CDR3 DNA sequence: TGTGCCAGCAGCCCCCGCGCGGGACTAGGGGTAACCGGGGAGCTGTTTTTT.

CDR3 DNA sequence: TGTGCCAGCAGCCGCCGGGGGACCTATGGCTACACCTTC. Amino acids: CASSRRGTYGYTF. The chain recombines TRBV6-2 or TRBV6-3 with TRBJ1-2; TRBD1 might be the D (5 bases). Germline lookup yields CDR1 MNHEY and CDR2 SVGEGT. With 6 bases removed from V and 4 bases from J, the gap between germline ends came to 12 bases. The CDR3 runs 13 residues.

The chain links TRBV23-1 to TRBJ2-1, with D tentatively TRBD2 (5 bases). Being an ORF, TRBV23-1 has a function that is uncertain. Trimming cost V 2 bases and J 3 bases, with 14 bases left between them. The CDR3 contains 16 residues. The chain's CDR3 is CASSQLTGFDYNEQFF. The CDR3 coding sequence is TGCGCCAGCAGTCAACTGACGGGGTTTGACTACAATGAGCAGTTCTTC.

The chain recombines TRBV3-1 (or the pseudogene TRBV3-2) with TRBJ2-7; 11 bases align to TRBD2. From germline, CDR1 is LGHDT and CDR2 YNNKEL (reference sequence). The CDR3 covers 15 residues. Unmatched junction bases numbered 0, after V lost 1 base and J lost 1 base. CDR3 nucleotide sequence: TGTGCCAGCAGCCAAGGACTAGCGGGGTCCTACGAGCAGTACTTC. Translated, it gives CASSQGLAGSYEQYF.

This clone was picked up one time. V gene TRBV5-4 combines with J gene TRBJ1-6; the D gene is possibly TRBD1 (6 bases). Trimming pared 5 bases from V and 3 bases from J, leaving 21 bases between. Per the germline V gene, CDR1 is SGHNT and CDR2 is YYREEE (reference sequence). This CDR3 contains 18 residues. The CDR3 loop is CASSLLPPTGNYNSPLHF. The CDR3 DNA is TGTGCCAGCAGTCTTCTACCCCCCACAGGGAACTATAATTCACCCCTCCACTTT.

The chain is built from TRBV6-6 and TRBJ2-3; D remains unclear. The germline V gene has CDR1 MNHNY and CDR2 SVGAGI (reference sequence). V was pared by 0 bases and J by 6 bases, with 10 bases between. The CDR3 runs to 14 residues. The CDR3 nucleotides read TGTGCCAGCAGTTACTCGAACGAGGCGGATACGCAGTATTTT. It codes for CASSYSNEADTQYF.

This rearrangement joins TRBV5-4 to TRBJ1-2; TRBD1 might be the D (6 bases). With 1 base removed from V and 4 bases from J, the gap between germline ends came to 20 bases. Germline-derived CDR1 and CDR2 are SGHNT and YYREEE (reference sequence). This CDR3 has 17 residues. CDR3 amino acids: CASSLTLGKQGGYGYTF. The CDR3 DNA follows: TGTGCCAGCAGCTTGACCCTGGGGAAACAAGGGGGCTATGGCTACACCTTC. The full variable domain, in which reference TRBV5-4 and TRBJ1-2 provide the parts outside the CDR3, is ETGVTQSPTHLIKTRGQQVTLRCSSQSGHNTVSWYQQALGQGPQFIFQYYREEENGRGNFPPRFSGLQFPNYSSELNVNALELDDSALYLCASSLTLGKQGGYGYTFGSGTRLTVV.

This chain's CDR3 is CATSIGTTYEQYF. Here the CDR3 DNA reads TGTGCCACCAGCATCGGGACTACCTACGAGCAGTACTTC. This chain connects TRBV15 to TRBJ2-7; TRBD2 matches 7 bases. CDR3 length: 13 residues. Germline CDR1 is LNHNV and CDR2 is YYDKDF (reference sequence). With V trimmed by 4 bases and J by 2 bases, 2 bases remained unmatched.

This sequence joins TRBV2 and TRBJ1-2; D is possibly TRBD1 (5 bases). The V gene lost 5 bases and the J gene lost 0 bases, with 13 bases spanning the gap. The CDR3 contains 15 residues. Germline CDR1 reads SNHLY; CDR2 reads FYNNEI. CDR3 coding DNA: TGTGCCAGCAGTCCTCCAGGGCCAACTAACTATGGCTACACCTTC. The encoded protein is CASSPPGPTNYGYTF.